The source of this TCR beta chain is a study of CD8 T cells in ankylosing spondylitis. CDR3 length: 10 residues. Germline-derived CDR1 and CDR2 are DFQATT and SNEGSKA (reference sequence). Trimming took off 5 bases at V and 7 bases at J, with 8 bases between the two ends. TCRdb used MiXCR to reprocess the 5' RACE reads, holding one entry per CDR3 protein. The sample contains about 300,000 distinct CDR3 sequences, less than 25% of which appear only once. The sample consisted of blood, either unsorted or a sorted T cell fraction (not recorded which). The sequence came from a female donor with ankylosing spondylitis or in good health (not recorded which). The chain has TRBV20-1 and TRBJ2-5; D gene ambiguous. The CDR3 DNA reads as TGCAGTGCTTCATGGGGGACCCAGTACTTC. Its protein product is CSASWGTQYF.